This T cell receptor (beta chain) was sequenced in a study of blood T cell repertoires in COVID-19. About the study: Donors in the United States, Italy and Spain gave samples during acute or convalescent COVID-19. From T cells, B-cell-depleted T cells, or PBMCs came the material, which was cDNA or gDNA.

CDR3 length equals 16 residues. CDR1 and CDR2 (germline): LGHNA, YSLEER. V shed 3 bases, J shed 1 base, and the junction held 2 bases outside the gene matches. In the study's own analysis: Researchers report that nucleated cell counts were estimated from reference gene primer amplification. Sequencing was performed with immunoSEQ multiplex PCR; in TCRdb, only in-frame clones are kept and a portion is missing. The D gene and trimming were derived from the DNA, and the V and J assignments and clone size from that table. The table shows approximately 350,000 clones, with approximately 90% occurring only once.

Sequencing used peripheral blood. This chain joins TRBV4-3 and TRBJ2-3, with 12 bases that match TRBD2. This sequence originates from a woman aged 18-29 years who had recovered from COVID-19. CDR3 nucleotides: TGCGCCAGCAGCCAGCTAGCGGGAGGGCGCACAGATACGCAGTATTTT. Translation gives CASSQLAGGRTDTQYF.